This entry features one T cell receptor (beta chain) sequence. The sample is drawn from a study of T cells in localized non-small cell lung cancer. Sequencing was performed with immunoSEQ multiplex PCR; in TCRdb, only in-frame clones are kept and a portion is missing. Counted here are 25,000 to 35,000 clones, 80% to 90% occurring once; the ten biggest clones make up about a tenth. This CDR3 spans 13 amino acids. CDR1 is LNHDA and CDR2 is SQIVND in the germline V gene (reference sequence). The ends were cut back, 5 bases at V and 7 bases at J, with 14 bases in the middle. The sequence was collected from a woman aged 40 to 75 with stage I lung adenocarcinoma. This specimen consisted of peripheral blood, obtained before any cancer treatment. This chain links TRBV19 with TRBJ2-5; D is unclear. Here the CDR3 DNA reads TGTGCCAGTAGTTCCCAACTCAGACGGACCCAGTACTTC. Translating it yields CASSSQLRRTQYF.